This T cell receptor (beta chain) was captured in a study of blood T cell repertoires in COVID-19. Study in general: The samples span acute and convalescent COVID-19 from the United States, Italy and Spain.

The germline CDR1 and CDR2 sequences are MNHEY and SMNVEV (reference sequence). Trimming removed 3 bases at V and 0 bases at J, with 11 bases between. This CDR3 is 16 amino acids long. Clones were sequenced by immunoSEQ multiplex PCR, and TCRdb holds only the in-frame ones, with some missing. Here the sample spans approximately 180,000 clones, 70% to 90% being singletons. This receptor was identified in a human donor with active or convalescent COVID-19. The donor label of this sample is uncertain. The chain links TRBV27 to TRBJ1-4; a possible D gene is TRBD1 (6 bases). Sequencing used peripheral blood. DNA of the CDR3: TGTGCCAGCAGTTTGGGCAGGGGTGCAACTAATGAAAAACTGTTTTTT. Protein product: CASSLGRGATNEKLFF.